Described below is a single TCR beta chain sequence and its context. This entry is derived from a study of technical replicates of blood from a handful of donors. TCRdb's copy holds only in-frame clones and misses some; the assay was immunoSEQ multiplex PCR. The sample carries 60,000 to 85,000 clones, just under 95% recorded once. The germline gives CDR1 SGHVS, CDR2 FNYEAQ. This CDR3 spans 15 amino acids. V lost 2 bases and J 4 bases, leaving 15 bases between the germline ends. The chain employs TRBV7-6 and TRBJ2-7; no definite D call. The clonotype was recovered from a human donor in good health. Sequencing used T cells isolated from PBMCs. In DNA form, the CDR3 reads TGTGCCAGCAGCTTATCCGGCCAAGGCGGATACGAGCAGTACTTC. This sequence encodes CASSLSGQGGYEQYF.